This T cell receptor (beta chain) was captured by sequencing in a study of shared clonotypes between healthy human individuals (dated by TCRdb to the early 2020s). Notes on the research overall: The cohort included a few men and a couple of women between 18 and 49 years of age. Between about 0.94 and 10 billion PBMCs per donor were obtained by leukapheresis. Per donor, three plates each were used for CD4 naive and CD4 memory, two for CD8 naive, and one for CD8 memory. To increase sequencing depth and limit assay-specific biases, different laboratories used diverse techniques to prepare libraries and sequence TCR repertoires. The study deeply sequenced blood TCR repertoires of roughly five healthy adults to estimate repertoire size and the extent of clonotype sharing between individuals. Study-level results and caveats: Only blood was sampled, and tissue TCR repertoires likely differ from those in blood. Pairwise subsampling indicated that sequencing depth was expected to affect the degree of clonotype sharing among donors. Compared with non-shared clonotypes, clonotypes shared by all four sorted-subset donors had higher generation probabilities. Even with the large sequencing depth, rarefaction of the sorted-subset datasets indicated that sequencing was incomplete. The genetic and exposure-history diversity represented was limited by the small number of donors. Across a handful of donors, about 5% of naive CD4, 3.5% of naive CD8, around 2.1% of memory CD4, and 0.4% to 0.45% of memory CD8 clonotypes were shared. Naive subsets generally had larger estimated clonotype richness than memory subsets.

The donors were healthy, HIV-negative adults who had no recently reported acute infections or vaccinations. All donors were Caucasian adults living in Nashville, Tennessee, USA. CD4+ T cells were enriched by magnetic negative selection; naive cells were then positively selected on CD45RA, and the negative fraction formed the memory subset. After blood collection by leukapheresis, PBMCs were isolated using Ficoll-Histopaque density gradient centrifugation and then cryopreserved in the vapor phase of liquid nitrogen. Purity and quantity of every magnetically sorted T cell population were checked by analytical flow cytometry. Each sorted fraction had its genomic DNA isolated and then quantified by UV absorbance on a Nanodrop 2000c. At the junction V is shortened by 4 bases and J by 4 bases; bases outside the gene matches: 7. From the germline V gene (reference sequence), CDR1 is SGHNT and CDR2 is YYREEE. Inclusive of the bounding cysteine and phenylalanine, the CDR3 is 15 residues long. The retained sequence is limited to the CDR3, 45 bases, with the frame set at the first base.

Notes on this clone: The antigen it binds to is not known. No much larger clone exists at a distance of one base, and base qualities are not known.

Using the deep immunoSEQ assay, multiplex PCR amplified TCR CDR3 regions from genomic DNA. Extracted genomic DNA from each cell subset was spread evenly across all wells of several immunoSEQ 96-well plates, with each plate serving as a replicate. For sorted subsets, each replicate PCR was loaded with roughly 200 ng genomic DNA, equivalent to about 33,000 T cell genomes. Purified libraries were measured with a Qubit 3.0 fluorometer, size-checked on a Bioanalyzer 2100, and measured again with the KAPA Library Quantification kit. Each immunoSEQ 96-well plate was sequenced on its own single-read 150-cycle Illumina NextSeq 550 flow cell. For the original study's pipeline: Because the immunoSEQ output held only junctional sequences and lacked quality scores, the filtering could not match the filtering applied to full-length reads. To assign V/J genes and CDR3, sequences were annotated against IMGT germline references using PyIR, a Python wrapper for IgBLAST v1.9. Reads were filtered out if the reads had weak V/J assignments (E-value above 1e-6), no CDR3, stop codons, out-of-frame junctions, or ambiguous translated residues. V3J clonotypes were defined as sequences sharing the same inferred V gene, J gene, and CDR3 amino acid sequence. To compute the percentage overlap between repertoires, the number of shared unique clonotypes was divided by the size of the smaller repertoire. RTK rarefaction, the Chao1 estimator, and Recon v2.1 estimates of unobserved clonotypes were used to assess repertoire richness. Generation probabilities for all TCRbeta clonotypes obtained by the gDNA method from several donors were computed using OLGA. TCRdb carries this immuneACCESS record with in-frame sequences only. Its versions omit some clonotypes, under half of them owing to an unresolved V gene in the studies checked, with the rest unexplained. The V and J calls and clone size were taken over from that table, and D and trimming were inferred from the DNA. The sample table records some 2,000,000 clones; approximately 96% of these occur just once. The biggest ten clones account for less than 0.15% of the sample.

Sequenced material: naive CD4+ T cells sorted from blood. The cell subset or site label, read with the paper, signifies: CD45RA+ positively selected. Rearrangement joined TRBV5-4 to TRBJ2-1; TRBD1 agrees with 8 junctional bases. The source of this sequence is a man younger than 30 in good health. In nucleotide form, the sequence is TGTGCCAGCAGCCGGGGACAGGCGAAATACAATGAGCAGTTCTTC. The encoded protein is CASSRGQAKYNEQFF.